Below are 24 T cell receptor beta chains sequenced from a single sample in a study of OX40 agonist ivuxolimab in advanced cancers. Assay used: immunoSEQ multiplex PCR; TCRdb lists only in-frame clones, some missing. The data contain about 82,000 clones, approximately 82% of them singletons. The sample in question was CD4+ or CD8+ T cells sorted from blood, obtained in a trial of the OX40 agonist ivuxolimab. The receptors originated from an adult with an advanced solid tumor such as melanoma, head and neck, liver or kidney cancer.

CDR3 sequence reads: CASGKDRGLDTGELFF. For the CDR3, the DNA is TGCGCCAGCGGAAAGGACAGGGGGCTCGACACCGGGGAGCTGTTTTTT. The V gene is TRBV23-1, the J gene TRBJ2-2, with 11 bases that match TRBD1. TRBV23-1 is an ORF, and what it does is uncertain. J was trimmed by 3 bases and V by 8 bases; bases with no gene match: 8. This CDR3 spans 16 amino acids.

There are a few counts of this clone. V is TRBV7-2 and J is TRBJ1-5; D gene unclear. V was trimmed by 1 base and J by 9 bases, leaving 4 bases between them. Germline assignment: CDR1 SGHTA and CDR2 FQGNSA. The CDR3 extends over 11 amino acids. The CDR3 sequence: CASSLGGPQHF. CDR3 coding DNA: TGTGCCAGCAGCTTAGGGGGGCCCCAGCATTTT.

The J gene is TRBJ2-1, the V gene TRBV18; maybe TRBD1 (6 bases). Trimming cost V 2 bases and J 10 bases, with 18 bases left between them. The V gene's germline CDR1 is KGHSH and CDR2 LQKENI. CDR3 length: 15 amino acids. The CDR3 DNA sequence: TGTGCCAGCTCACCAACGTCCACGACCCAGGGGGAGCAGTTCTTC. It specifies CASSPTSTTQGEQFF.

The chain joins TRBV9 to TRBJ2-3; 7 bases map to TRBD2. Germline CDR1 is SGDLS and CDR2 is YYNGEE. J was trimmed by 3 bases and V by 4 bases; bases with no gene match: 11. This CDR3 is 16 amino acids long. The CDR3 protein is CASSPRIGSGTDTQYF. In nucleotides, the CDR3 is TGTGCCAGCAGCCCCCGGATAGGTAGCGGGACAGATACGCAGTATTTT.

The chain couples TRBV6-5 to TRBJ1-1, with D tentatively TRBD1 (5 bases). The V end lost 2 bases, the J end lost 6 bases, and 13 bases lay between the germline ends. The CDR3 consists of 14 residues. Germline V gene lookup returns CDR1 MNHEY and CDR2 SVGAGI. CDR3 bases: TGTGCCAGCAGTTACGGGCAGGGAGTCCCTGAAGCTTTCTTT. Protein sequence: CASSYGQGVPEAFF.

This chain uses TRBV11-1 with TRBJ1-3, with D unresolved. This CDR3 has 15 residues. V shed 3 bases and J shed 2 bases, with 11 bases lying between them. CDR1 and CDR2 from the germline V gene are SGHAT and FQDESV (reference sequence). For the CDR3, the DNA is TGTGCCAGCAGCTTCATCGGAGGTACTGGAAACACCATATATTTT. Its translation is CASSFIGGTGNTIYF.

The J gene is TRBJ2-1, the V gene TRBV20-1; maybe TRBD1 (6 bases). Germline values: CDR1 DFQATT, CDR2 SNEGSKA (reference sequence). This CDR3 contains 11 residues. Trimming took 5 bases from V and 8 from J, leaving 10 bases between them. The CDR3 DNA follows: TGCAGTGCTCGCACAGGGTATGAGCAGTTCTTC. Encoded protein: CSARTGYEQFF.

The chain couples TRBV7-8 to TRBJ2-3; D call uncertain. V lost 6 bases, J lost 2 bases, and 15 bases lay in between. Per germline, CDR1 SGHVS and CDR2 FQNEAQ. The CDR3 is made up of 15 amino acids. The CDR3 loop is CASRKGPGDTDTQYF. CDR3 in DNA: TGTGCCAGCAGAAAAGGGCCTGGTGACACAGATACGCAGTATTTT.

The rearrangement uses TRBV19 and TRBJ2-6; D not certain. V lost 5 bases and J 1 base, leaving 12 bases between the germline ends. The CDR3 covers 16 residues. Germline assignment: CDR1 LNHDA and CDR2 SQIVND (reference sequence). CDR3 sequence reads: CASSPRWDSGANVLTF. The CDR3 region has the DNA TGTGCCAGTAGTCCTCGATGGGATTCTGGGGCCAACGTCCTGACTTTC.

V is TRBV4-1 and J is TRBJ1-3; D uncertain. Germline V gives CDR1 MGHRA, CDR2 YSYEKL. V shed 0 bases and J shed 0 bases, with 12 bases lying between them. This CDR3 region has 17 residues. CDR3 sequence reads: CASSQDLRRSSGNTIYF. DNA of the CDR3: TGCGCCAGCAGCCAAGATCTTCGGCGGAGCTCTGGAAACACCATATATTTT.

The genes are TRBV4-1 and TRBJ2-2; TRBD2 matches at 10 bases. J lost 6 bases, V lost 4 bases, and 14 bases had no gene match. The CDR3 is 18 amino acids. The germline V gene has CDR1 MGHRA and CDR2 YSYEKL. CDR3 residues: CASSRPQGAGGRAGELFF. CDR3 DNA: TGCGCCAGCAGCCGCCCCCAGGGAGCGGGGGGGCGGGCCGGGGAGCTGTTTTTT.

The chain links TRBV5-1 to TRBJ2-2; 7 bases fit TRBD2. Germline CDR1 reads SGHRS; CDR2 reads YFSETQ. The CDR3 length is 14 residues. The J segment lost 4 bases and the V segment lost 7 bases, leaving 7 bases of the junction unmatched. CDR3 DNA sequence: TGCGCCAGCTCAGAGCGGGGAAGCACCGGGGAGCTGTTTTTT. Its protein product is CASSERGSTGELFF.

This clone was recorded many times. The chain carries TRBV18 and TRBJ2-1; no reliable D call. Germline-derived CDR1 and CDR2 are KGHSH and LQKENI. Trimming shortened V by 8 bases and J by 3 bases, and 14 bases separated the two germline ends. This CDR3 has 14 amino acids. DNA for the CDR3: TGTGCCAGCCATAAACCAGACAACTACAATGAGCAGTTCTTC. Translated: CASHKPDNYNEQFF.

V gene TRBV6-6 combines with J gene TRBJ1-6; 7 bases line up with TRBD1. The length of the CDR3 is 15 residues. V dropped 7 bases and J dropped 7; count of bases not matched to a gene: 10. From germline, CDR1 is MNHNY and CDR2 SVGAGI (reference sequence). CDR3 sequence reads: CASNIRQGGNSPLHF. In DNA, the CDR3 is TGTGCCAGCAATATACGACAGGGAGGGAATTCACCCCTCCACTTT.

The chain carries TRBV11-2 and TRBJ1-2; possibly TRBD1 for D (5 bases). CDR3 length: 15 residues. Germline V gene data show CDR1 as SGHAT and CDR2 as FQNNGV. Trimming took off 0 bases at V and 5 bases at J, with 13 bases between the two ends. The CDR3 loop reads CASSLDPGGWYGYTF. CDR3 nucleotide sequence: TGTGCCAGCAGCTTAGATCCCGGGGGTTGGTATGGCTACACCTTC.

This clone appeared a few times. V gene TRBV7-9 combines with J gene TRBJ1-5; TRBD1 aligns across 8 bases. Germline values: CDR1 SEHNR, CDR2 FQNEAQ (reference sequence). The length of the CDR3 is 15 residues. With V trimmed by 5 bases and J by 7 bases, 10 bases remained unmatched. CDR3 DNA: TGTGCCAGCAGCCCTTCAGGGGGCGCGAGGCAGCCCCAGCATTTT. Encoded protein: CASSPSGGARQPQHF.

The DNA for the CDR3 is TGTGCCAGCAGCTTGTCTAGCGGGGGAAGGGAGCTGTTTTTT. As protein: CASSLSSGGRELFF. The chain couples TRBV5-5 to TRBJ2-2; 10 bases are shared with TRBD2. This CDR3 has 14 residues. V shed 1 base, J shed 9 bases, and the junction held 3 bases outside the gene matches. CDR1 is SGHKS and CDR2 is YYEKEE in the germline V gene (reference sequence).

This clone has a single count. The V gene is TRBV30, the J gene TRBJ1-4, with 10 bases that match TRBD1. This CDR3 has 18 amino acids. V gave up 1 base and J gave up 7 bases; unmatched junction bases: 15. Germline CDR1 and CDR2: GTSNPN and SVGIG (reference sequence). CDR3 in DNA: TGTGCCTGGAGTGCCCAGGGACAGGGGCGGTTTTCGGGTGAAAAACTGTTTTTT. Encoded protein: CAWSAQGQGRFSGEKLFF.

This chain connects TRBV30 to TRBJ1-6; 7 bases line up with TRBD1. The CDR3 totals 16 residues. Looked up from germline, CDR1 is GTSNPN and CDR2 is SVGIG (reference sequence). The V segment lost 5 bases and the J segment 7 bases; nucleotides outside the gene matches: 14. This CDR3 reads CAWGLTPGQTNSPLHF. CDR3 in DNA: TGTGCCTGGGGACTAACACCGGGACAGACCAATTCACCCCTCCACTTT.

This sequence joins TRBV4-3 and TRBJ1-1; D gene unclear. Germline CDR1 and CDR2: LGHNA and YSLEER. Trimming pared 0 bases from V and 0 bases from J, leaving 14 bases between. CDR3 length: 17 residues. CDR3 sequence reads: CASSQDVAASMNTEAFF. Written as DNA, the CDR3 is TGCGCCAGCAGCCAAGATGTAGCAGCCTCGATGAACACTGAAGCTTTCTTT.

The rearrangement joins TRBV18 to TRBJ2-7, with 10 positions matching TRBD1. This CDR3 comprises 14 residues. CDR1 is KGHSH, CDR2 LQKENI, per germline. Unmatched junction bases numbered 3, after V lost 4 bases and J lost 3 bases. CDR3 sequence reads: CASSQTGGNYEQYF. The CDR3 nucleotides are TGTGCCAGCTCACAGACAGGGGGCAACTACGAGCAGTACTTC. Full variable domain (rest looked up from reference TRBV18 and TRBJ2-7): NAGVMQNPRHLVRRRGQEARLRCSPMKGHSHVYWYRQLPEEGLKFMVYLQKENIIDESGMPKERFSAEFPKEGPSILRIQQVVRGDSAAYFCASSQTGGNYEQYFGPGTRLTVT.

J is TRBJ1-6 and V is TRBV2; D is unresolved. CDR3 size: 13 residues. V shed 5 bases and J shed 7 bases, with 9 bases lying between them. The germline V gene has CDR1 SNHLY and CDR2 FYNNEI. The CDR3 reads CASSSIGNSPLHF. DNA for the CDR3: TGTGCCAGCAGTAGTATTGGGAATTCACCCCTCCACTTT.

V is TRBV6-5 and J is TRBJ1-5; D call uncertain. V was clipped by 2 bases and J by 0 bases, with 8 bases between them. Germline loops: CDR1 MNHEY, CDR2 SVGAGI. The CDR3 extends over 15 amino acids. The CDR3 DNA is TGTGCCAGCAGTTACGGCAGGCATAGCAATCAGCCCCAGCATTTT. Its translation: CASSYGRHSNQPQHF.

This clone has only a few counts. The V gene is TRBV25-1, the J gene TRBJ1-6, with a tentative D call TRBD1 (6 bases). The ends were cut back, 5 bases at V and 0 bases at J, with 14 bases in the middle. Germline lookup yields CDR1 MGHDK and CDR2 SYGVNS. The CDR3 spans 17 residues. The CDR3 coding sequence is TGTGCCAGCAGTCCGACTGGACAGAGCTCCTATAATTCACCCCTCCACTTT. It encodes CASSPTGQSSYNSPLHF.